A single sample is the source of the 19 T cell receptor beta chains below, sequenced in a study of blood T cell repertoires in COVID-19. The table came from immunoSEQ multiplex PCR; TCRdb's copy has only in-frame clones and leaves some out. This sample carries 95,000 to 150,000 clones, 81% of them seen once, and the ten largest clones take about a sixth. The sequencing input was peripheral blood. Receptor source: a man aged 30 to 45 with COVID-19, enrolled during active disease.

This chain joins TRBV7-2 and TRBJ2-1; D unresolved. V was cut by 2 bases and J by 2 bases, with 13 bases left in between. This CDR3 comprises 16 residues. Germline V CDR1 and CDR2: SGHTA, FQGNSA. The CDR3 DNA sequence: TGTGCCAGCAGCTTAAGTGGCGACTCTACCTACAATGAGCAGTTCTTC. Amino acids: CASSLSGDSTYNEQFF.

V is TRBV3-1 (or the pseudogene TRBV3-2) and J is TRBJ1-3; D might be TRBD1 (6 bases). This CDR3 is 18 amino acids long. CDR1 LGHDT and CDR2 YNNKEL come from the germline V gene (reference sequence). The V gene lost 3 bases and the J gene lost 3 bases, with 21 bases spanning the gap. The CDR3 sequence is CASSQSSSGQIYGNTIYF. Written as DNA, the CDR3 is TGTGCCAGCAGCCAGTCCTCCTCGGGACAAATTTATGGAAACACCATATATTTT.

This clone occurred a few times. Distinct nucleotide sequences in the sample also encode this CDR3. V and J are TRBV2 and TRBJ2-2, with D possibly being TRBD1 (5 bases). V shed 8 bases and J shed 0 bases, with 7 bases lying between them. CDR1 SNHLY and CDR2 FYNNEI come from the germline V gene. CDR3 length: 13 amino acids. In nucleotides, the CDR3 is TGTGCCAGCGGGGCAGCGAACACCGGGGAGCTGTTTTTT. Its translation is CASGAANTGELFF.

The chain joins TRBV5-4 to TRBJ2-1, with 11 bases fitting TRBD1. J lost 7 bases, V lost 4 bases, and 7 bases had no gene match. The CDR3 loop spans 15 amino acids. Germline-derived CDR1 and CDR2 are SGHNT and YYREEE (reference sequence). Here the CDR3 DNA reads TGTGCCAGCAGCAACCGGGACAGGGGGTTAAATGAGCAGTTCTTC. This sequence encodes CASSNRDRGLNEQFF. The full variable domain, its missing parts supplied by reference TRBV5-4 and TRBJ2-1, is ETGVTQSPTHLIKTRGQQVTLRCSSQSGHNTVSWYQQALGQGPQFIFQYYREEENGRGNFPPRFSGLQFPNYSSELNVNALELDDSALYLCASSNRDRGLNEQFFGPGTRLTVL.

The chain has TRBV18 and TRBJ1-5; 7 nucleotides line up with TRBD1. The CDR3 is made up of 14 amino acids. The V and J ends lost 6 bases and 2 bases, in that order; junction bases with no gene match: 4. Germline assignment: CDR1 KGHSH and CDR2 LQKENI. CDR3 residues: CASSLGQRNQPQHF. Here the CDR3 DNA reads TGTGCCAGCTCGCTGGGACAGCGCAATCAGCCCCAGCATTTT.

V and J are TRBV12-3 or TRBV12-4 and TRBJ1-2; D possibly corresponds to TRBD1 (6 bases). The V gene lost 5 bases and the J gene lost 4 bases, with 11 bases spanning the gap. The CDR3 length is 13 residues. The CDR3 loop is CASSADSAYGYTF. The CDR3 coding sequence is TGTGCCAGCAGTGCGGACAGTGCCTATGGCTACACCTTC.

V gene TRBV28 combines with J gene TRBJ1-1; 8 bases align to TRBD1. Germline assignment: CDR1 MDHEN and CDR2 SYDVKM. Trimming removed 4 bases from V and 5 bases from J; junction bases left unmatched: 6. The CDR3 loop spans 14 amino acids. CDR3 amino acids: CASSSTTGGTEAFF. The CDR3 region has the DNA TGTGCCAGCAGTTCTACAACAGGGGGAACTGAAGCTTTCTTT.

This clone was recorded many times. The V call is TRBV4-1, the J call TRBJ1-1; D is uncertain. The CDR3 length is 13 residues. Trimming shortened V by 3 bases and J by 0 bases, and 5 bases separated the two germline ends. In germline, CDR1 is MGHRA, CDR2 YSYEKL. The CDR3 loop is CASSHPLNTEAFF. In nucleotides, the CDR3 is TGCGCCAGCAGCCACCCATTGAACACTGAAGCTTTCTTT.

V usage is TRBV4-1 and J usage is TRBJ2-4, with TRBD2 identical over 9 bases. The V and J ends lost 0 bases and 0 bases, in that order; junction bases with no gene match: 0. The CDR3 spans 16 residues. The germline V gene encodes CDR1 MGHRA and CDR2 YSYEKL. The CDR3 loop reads CASSQELAGAKNIQYF. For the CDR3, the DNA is TGCGCCAGCAGCCAAGAACTAGCGGGAGCCAAAAACATTCAGTACTTC.

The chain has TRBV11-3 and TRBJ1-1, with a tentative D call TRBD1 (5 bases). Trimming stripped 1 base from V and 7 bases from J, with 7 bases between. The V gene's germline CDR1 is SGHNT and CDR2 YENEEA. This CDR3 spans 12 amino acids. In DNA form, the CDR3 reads TGTGCCAGCAGCTTAGCCAGGGATGAAGCTTTCTTT. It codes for CASSLARDEAFF.

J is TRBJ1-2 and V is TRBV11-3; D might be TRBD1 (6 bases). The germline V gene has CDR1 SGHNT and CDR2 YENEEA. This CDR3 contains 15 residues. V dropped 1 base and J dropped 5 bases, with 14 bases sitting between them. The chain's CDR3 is CASSLVWDTEYGYTF. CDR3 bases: TGTGCCAGCAGCTTAGTCTGGGACACCGAGTATGGCTACACCTTC.

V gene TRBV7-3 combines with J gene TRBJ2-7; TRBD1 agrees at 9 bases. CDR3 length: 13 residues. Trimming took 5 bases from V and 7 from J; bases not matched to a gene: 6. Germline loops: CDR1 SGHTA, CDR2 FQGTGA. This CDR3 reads CASSQGQGREQYF. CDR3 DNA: TGTGCCAGCAGCCAGGGACAGGGAAGAGAGCAGTACTTC.

CDR3 sequence reads: CASSLAFPGGTSGYNEQFF. DNA of the CDR3: TGTGCCAGCAGCTTAGCCTTCCCGGGGGGGACTAGCGGTTACAATGAGCAGTTCTTC. The rearrangement uses TRBV11-1 and TRBJ2-1; 11 bases agree with TRBD2. Per germline, CDR1 SGHAT and CDR2 FQDESV (reference sequence). The CDR3 consists of 19 residues. J was trimmed by 4 bases and V by 0 bases; bases with no gene match: 11.

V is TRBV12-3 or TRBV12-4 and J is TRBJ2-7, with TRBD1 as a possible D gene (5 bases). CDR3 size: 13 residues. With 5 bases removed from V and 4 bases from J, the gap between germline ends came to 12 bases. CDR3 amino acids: CASSTPTDYEQYF. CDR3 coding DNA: TGTGCCAGCAGTACCCCGACAGATTACGAGCAGTACTTC.

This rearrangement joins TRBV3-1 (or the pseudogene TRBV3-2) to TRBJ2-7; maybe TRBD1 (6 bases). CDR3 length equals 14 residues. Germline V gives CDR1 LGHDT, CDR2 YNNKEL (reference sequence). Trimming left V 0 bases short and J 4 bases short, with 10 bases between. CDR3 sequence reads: CASSQDPTGYEQYF. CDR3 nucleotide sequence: TGTGCCAGCAGCCAAGATCCCACAGGGTACGAGCAGTACTTC.

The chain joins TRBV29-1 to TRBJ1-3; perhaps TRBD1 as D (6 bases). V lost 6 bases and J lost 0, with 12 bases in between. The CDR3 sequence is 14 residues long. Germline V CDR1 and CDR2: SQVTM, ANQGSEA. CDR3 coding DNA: TGCAGCGTGGTAGACAGGAACTCTGGAAACACCATATATTTT. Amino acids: CSVVDRNSGNTIYF.

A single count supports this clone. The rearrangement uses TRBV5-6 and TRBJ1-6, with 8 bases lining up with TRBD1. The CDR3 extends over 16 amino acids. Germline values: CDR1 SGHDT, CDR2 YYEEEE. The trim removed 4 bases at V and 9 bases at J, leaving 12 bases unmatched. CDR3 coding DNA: TGTGCCAGCAGCCCGGACACAGGGGGTTTCAGTTCACCCCTCCACTTT. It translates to CASSPDTGGFSSPLHF.

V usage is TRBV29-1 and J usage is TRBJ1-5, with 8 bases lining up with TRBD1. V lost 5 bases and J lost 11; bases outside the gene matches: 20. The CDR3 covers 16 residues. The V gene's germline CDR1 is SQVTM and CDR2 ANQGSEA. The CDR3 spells CSVLTDRAGLLRAQHF. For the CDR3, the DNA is TGCAGCGTTCTAACGGACAGGGCCGGTTTATTGCGGGCCCAGCATTTT. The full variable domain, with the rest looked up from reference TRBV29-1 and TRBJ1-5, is SAVISQKPSRDICQRGTSLTIQCQVDSQVTMMFWYRQQPGQSLTLIATANQGSEATYESGFVIDKFPISRPNLTFSTLTVSNMSPEDSSIYLCSVLTDRAGLLRAQHFGDGTRLSIL.

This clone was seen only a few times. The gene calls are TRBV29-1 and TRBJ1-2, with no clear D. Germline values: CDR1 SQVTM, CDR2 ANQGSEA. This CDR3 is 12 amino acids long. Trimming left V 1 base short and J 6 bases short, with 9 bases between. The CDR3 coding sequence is TGCAGCGTTGAAGTTAACGGGGATGGCTACACCTTC. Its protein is CSVEVNGDGYTF.